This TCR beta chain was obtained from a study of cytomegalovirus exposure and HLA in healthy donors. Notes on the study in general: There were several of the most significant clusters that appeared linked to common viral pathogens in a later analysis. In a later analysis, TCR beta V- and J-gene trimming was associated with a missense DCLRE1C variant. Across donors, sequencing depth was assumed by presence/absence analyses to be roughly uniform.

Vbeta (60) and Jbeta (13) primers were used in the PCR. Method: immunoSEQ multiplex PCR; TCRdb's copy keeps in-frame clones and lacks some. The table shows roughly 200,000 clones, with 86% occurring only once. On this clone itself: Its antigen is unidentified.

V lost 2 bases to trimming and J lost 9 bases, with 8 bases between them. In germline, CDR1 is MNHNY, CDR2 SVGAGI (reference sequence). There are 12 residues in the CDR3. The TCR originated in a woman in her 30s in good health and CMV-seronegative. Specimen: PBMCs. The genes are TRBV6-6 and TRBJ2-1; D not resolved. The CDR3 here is CASSYTNSEQFF. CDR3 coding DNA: TGTGCCAGCAGTTACACAAACAGTGAGCAGTTCTTC.